A selection of T cell receptor beta chains follows, all from one sample in a study of CD8+ T cells in alopecia areata. Here immunoSEQ multiplex PCR was the method, and the copy in TCRdb shows in-frame clones only, minus some. Of about 300,000 clones listed, more than 45% are singletons. Sequenced here: CD4+ T cells sorted from blood, sampled at week 24, from a patient treated with tofacitinib. The receptors were gathered from a human donor with alopecia areata. The CDR3 runs from the conserved cysteine through the conserved F or W. A D gene is named only where the DNA matches it firmly. Clone size is given for some rows only: seen once, a few or many times, or a class if the clone is expanded.

D gene	clone size	V gene	J gene	CDR3 protein	CDR3 DNA
.	.	TRBV7-9	TRBJ1-6	CASSSMRGDNSPLHF	TGTGCCAGCAGCTCCATGCGGGGGGACAATTCACCCCTCCACTTT
TRBD1	.	TRBV7-6	TRBJ2-7	CASSSFDRDEQYF	TGTGCCAGCAGCTCCTTTGACAGGGACGAGCAGTACTTC
.	.	TRBV19	TRBJ1-5	CATKAQGGNQPQHF	TGTGCCACTAAAGCCCAGGGAGGGAATCAGCCCCAGCATTTT
.	once	TRBV5-6	TRBJ1-6	CASSLPILNSPLHF	TGTGCCAGCAGCTTACCGATTTTGAATTCACCCCTCCACTTT
.	.	TRBV7-2	TRBJ2-7	CASSRTTYEQYF	TGTGCCAGCAGCCGGACCACCTACGAGCAGTACTTC
TRBD1	.	TRBV23-1	TRBJ2-7	CASSPPMGQIPPPNYEQYF	TGCGCCAGCAGTCCCCCGATGGGACAGATTCCCCCTCCCAACTACGAGCAGTACTTC
.	.	TRBV27	TRBJ2-7	CASSLSGNEQYF	TGTGCCAGCAGTTTATCGGGGAACGAGCAGTACTTC
.	.	TRBV28	TRBJ2-6	CASSLMGAGANVLTF	TGTGCCAGCAGTTTAATGGGGGCTGGGGCCAACGTCCTGACTTTC
.	.	TRBV29-1	TRBJ1-2	CSAEDQHGYTF	TGCAGCGCCGAGGATCAGCATGGCTACACCTTC
.	.	TRBV4-3	TRBJ2-7	CASSQVLGGSYEQYF	TGCGCCAGCAGCCAAGTTTTAGGGGGATCCTACGAGCAGTACTTC
.	.	TRBV7-9	TRBJ1-2	CASSQPRDGYGYTF	TGTGCCAGCAGCCAACCCCGGGACGGCTATGGCTACACCTTC
.	.	TRBV10-3	TRBJ2-7	CAISEISGGQQYF	TGTGCCATCAGTGAGATATCAGGGGGGCAACAGTACTTC
.	.	TRBV19	TRBJ1-1	CASSIDISRGEAFF	TGTGCCAGTAGTATAGATATTTCCCGGGGTGAAGCTTTCTTT
.	.	TRBV30	TRBJ1-3	CAWRRNSGNTIYF	TGTGCCTGGAGAAGGAACTCTGGAAACACCATATATTTT
.	.	TRBV28	TRBJ2-3	CASQVGADTQYF	TGTGCCAGCCAAGTGGGGGCAGATACGCAGTATTTT
TRBD1	few	TRBV29-1	TRBJ1-1	CSALDRGRDEAFF	TGCAGCGCCCTGGACAGGGGGCGGGATGAAGCTTTCTTT
.	.	TRBV5-1	TRBJ1-2	CASGSIANYGYTF	TGCGCCAGCGGGTCGATTGCCAACTATGGCTACACCTTC
.	.	TRBV20-1	TRBJ1-1	CSAGTPEAFF	TGCAGTGCCGGAACCCCTGAAGCTTTCTTT
.	few	TRBV18	TRBJ2-1	CASSSGGSWSYNEQFF	TGTGCCAGCTCCTCCGGAGGAAGTTGGTCCTACAATGAGCAGTTCTTC
.	few	TRBV7-9	TRBJ1-2	CASSRRTENYGYTF	TGTGCCAGCAGCCGACGGACGGAGAACTATGGCTACACCTTC
.	.	TRBV6-5	TRBJ1-2	CASSKGLDYTF	TGTGCCAGCAGTAAAGGGCTGGACTACACCTTC
.	.	TRBV5-1	TRBJ1-4	CASSLGPEGDEKLFF	TGCGCCAGCAGCTTGGGTCCTGAAGGGGATGAAAAACTGTTTTTT
TRBD2	.	TRBV4-2	TRBJ2-1	CASSQRGGSHNEQFF	TGTGCCAGCAGCCAACGGGGGGGCTCACACAATGAGCAGTTCTTC
.	.	TRBV7-9	TRBJ1-5	CASTDLRGRSQPQHF	TGTGCCAGCACCGATCTAAGGGGCAGGAGTCAGCCCCAGCATTTT
TRBD1	few	TRBV7-9	TRBJ2-5	CASRRTGTQETQYF	TGTGCCAGCAGGCGGACAGGGACTCAAGAGACCCAGTACTTC
.	few	TRBV6-5	TRBJ2-1	CASSYTGREQFF	TGTGCCAGCAGTTACACTGGTCGTGAGCAGTTCTTC
.	.	TRBV2	TRBJ1-1	CASSASGNTEAFF	TGTGCCAGCAGTGCGTCAGGGAACACTGAAGCTTTCTTT
.	.	TRBV10-3	TRBJ2-6	CAIPGRPLSGANVLTF	TGTGCCATCCCGGGACGGCCTCTCTCTGGGGCCAACGTCCTGACTTTC
TRBD1	.	TRBV29-1	TRBJ1-2	CSVYRGPIYGYTF	TGCAGCGTTTACAGGGGGCCCATCTATGGCTACACCTTC
.	.	TRBV29-1	TRBJ2-1	CSVEEFRFF	TGCAGCGTTGAAGAGTTCCGGTTCTTC
TRBD2	.	TRBV25-1	TRBJ2-7	CASSETGGAGEQYF	TGTGCCAGCAGTGAGACGGGGGGGGCAGGCGAGCAGTACTTC
.	.	TRBV30	TRBJ1-1	CAWSGGIANTEAFF	TGTGCCTGGAGTGGGGGTATTGCGAACACTGAAGCTTTCTTT
TRBD2	few	TRBV6-5	TRBJ2-5	CASSHALAGQETQYF	TGTGCCAGCAGTCATGCCTTAGCGGGGCAAGAGACCCAGTACTTC
.	.	TRBV30	TRBJ1-4	CAWSVEGTPNEKLFF	TGTGCCTGGAGTGTAGAGGGTACACCTAATGAAAAACTGTTTTTT
.	few	TRBV29-1	TRBJ2-5	CSPLGIQETQYF	TGCAGCCCCTTAGGGATTCAAGAGACCCAGTACTTC
TRBD1	.	TRBV5-4	TRBJ2-7	CASSLDRGDEQYF	TGTGCCAGCAGCCTGGACAGGGGCGACGAGCAGTACTTC
.	.	TRBV9	TRBJ2-2	CASSVGVGSYTGELFF	TGTGCCAGCAGCGTAGGAGTTGGGAGTTACACCGGGGAGCTGTTTTTT
TRBD1	.	TRBV19	TRBJ2-2	CASTPGQGRNTGELFF	TGTGCCAGTACCCCAGGACAGGGGCGAAACACCGGGGAGCTGTTTTTT
TRBD1	.	TRBV30	TRBJ2-5	CAWSAGQGKQETQYF	TGTGCCTGGAGTGCGGGACAGGGAAAACAAGAGACCCAGTACTTC
TRBD1	once	TRBV30	TRBJ1-1	CAWRATGRTEAFF	TGTGCCTGGAGGGCGACAGGGAGGACTGAAGCTTTCTTT
TRBD1	once	TRBV9	TRBJ2-4	CASSGETGWLNIQYF	TGTGCCAGCAGCGGAGAGACAGGGTGGCTCAACATTCAGTACTTC
.	.	TRBV7-2	TRBJ2-7	CASSSWDTNYEQYF	TGTGCCAGCAGCTCATGGGACACCAACTACGAGCAGTACTTC
TRBD1	.	TRBV2	TRBJ1-5	CASTGTGGDQPQHF	TGTGCCAGCACCGGGACAGGGGGCGATCAGCCCCAGCATTTT
.	.	TRBV5-1	TRBJ2-5	CASSSGPTPGEETQYF	TGCGCCAGCAGCTCGGGACCAACCCCTGGGGAAGAGACCCAGTACTTC
.	.	TRBV29-1	TRBJ2-3	CSVEGARDTQYF	TGCAGCGTGGAGGGGGCACGGGATACGCAGTATTTT
TRBD1	once	TRBV2	TRBJ1-5	CASSVQGLDQPQHF	TGTGCCAGCAGTGTACAGGGGCTGGATCAGCCCCAGCATTTT
.	.	TRBV7-9	TRBJ1-1	CASSLAGLANTEAFF	TGTGCCAGCAGCTTAGCCGGGTTGGCGAACACTGAAGCTTTCTTT
.	once	TRBV30	TRBJ2-3	CAWKPLGTSTDTQYF	TGTGCCTGGAAACCCCTAGGGACTAGCACAGATACGCAGTATTTT
TRBD2	.	TRBV5-1	TRBJ2-3	CASSFGGGRTDTQYF	TGCGCCAGCAGCTTCGGCGGGGGTAGGACAGATACGCAGTATTTT
.	.	TRBV7-2	TRBJ1-4	CASSSRLREKLFF	TGTGCCAGCAGCTCCCGTCTGAGGGAAAAACTGTTTTTT
TRBD2	.	TRBV30	TRBJ2-5	CAWTTLAGRQETQYF	TGTGCCTGGACCACACTAGCGGGGAGACAAGAGACCCAGTACTTC
.	few	TRBV4-2	TRBJ2-2	CASSQDGLRDTGELFF	TGTGCCAGCAGCCAAGATGGGCTCAGGGACACCGGGGAGCTGTTTTTT
TRBD1	few	TRBV5-1	TRBJ2-2	CASSPGQGGVGELFF	TGCGCCAGCAGCCCGGGACAGGGGGGCGTCGGGGAGCTGTTTTTT
TRBD1	.	TRBV5-1	TRBJ1-1	CASSARQGKGTEAFF	TGCGCCAGCAGCGCCAGACAGGGAAAGGGCACTGAAGCTTTCTTT
.	.	TRBV29-1	TRBJ2-5	CSVVGGTETQYF	TGCAGCGTTGTCGGCGGAACAGAGACCCAGTACTTC
.	.	TRBV1	TRBJ1-2	CTSSQEVLQAVDGYTF	TGCACCAGCAGCCAAGAAGTGTTACAGGCGGTCGATGGCTACACCTTC
TRBD1	once	TRBV5-1	TRBJ1-6	CASRADRSDSPLHF	TGCGCCAGCAGAGCGGACAGGAGTGATTCACCCCTCCACTTT